Each of the 26 T cell receptor beta chains below was sequenced from the same sample in a study of T-cell memory formation after mild COVID-19. One entry per CDR3 protein results from TCRdb running MiXCR on the 5' RACE reads. The sample lists approximately 560,000 distinct CDR3 sequences, about 18% occurring once. Sequenced sample: PBMCs or a T cell subset sorted from them (not recorded which). The receptors stem from an adult woman who had mild COVID-19 (a few samples of this study predate the infection). Cell type and time point are not known.

The V and J genes are TRBV18 and TRBJ1-5; TRBD1 matches 9 bases. From germline, CDR1 is KGHSH and CDR2 LQKENI. CDR3 length equals 16 residues. V lost 3 bases to trimming and J lost 3 bases; unmatched junction nucleotides: 6. The CDR3 loop reads CASSPTGGMFNQPQHF. The CDR3 nucleotides read TGTGCCAGCTCACCGACAGGGGGGATGTTCAATCAGCCCCAGCATTTT.

This clonotype turned up a few times. The chain recombines TRBV12-3 or TRBV12-4 with TRBJ1-4; a weak D match, TRBD1 (6 bases). This CDR3 has 14 residues. Deletions cut 6 bases from V and 8 bases from J, with 16 bases between. Written as DNA, the CDR3 is TGTGCCAGCAGGAGGGACACCGGAGGGGAAAAACTGTTTTTT. Protein: CASRRDTGGEKLFF.

This clonotype has a handful of counts. The rearrangement joins TRBV24-1 to TRBJ2-2; D ambiguous. CDR3 length: 13 amino acids. The germline gives CDR1 KGHDR, CDR2 SFDVKD. The V and J ends lost 9 bases and 0 bases respectively, with 7 bases between them. CDR3 in amino acids: CATSGPNTGELFF. The CDR3 nucleotides are TGTGCCACCTCCGGACCGAACACCGGGGAGCTGTTTTTT.

The chain employs TRBV5-4 and TRBJ1-1; D call uncertain. The CDR3 is made up of 16 amino acids. Trimming shortened V by 1 base and J by 0 bases, and 13 bases separated the two germline ends. Germline values: CDR1 SGHNT, CDR2 YYREEE (reference sequence). The DNA for the CDR3 is TGTGCCAGCAGCTTGTTCGGAGTCCTAATGAACACTGAAGCTTTCTTT. It is translated as CASSLFGVLMNTEAFF.

This clonotype appeared a few times. V is TRBV3-1 and J is TRBJ2-3; D may match TRBD1 or TRBD2 (5 bases each). The germline V and J ends were trimmed by 5 bases and 0 bases, with 15 bases remaining between them. In germline, CDR1 is LGHDT, CDR2 YNNKEL (reference sequence). The length of the CDR3 is 16 residues. This chain's CDR3 is CASSKSGRPSTDTQYF. The CDR3 nucleotides are TGTGCCAGCAGCAAGTCGGGACGCCCAAGCACAGATACGCAGTATTTT.

This clonotype came up a few times. The chain recombines TRBV7-6 with TRBJ2-1; maybe TRBD1 (5 bases). The CDR3 extends over 18 amino acids. Germline values: CDR1 SGHVS, CDR2 FNYEAQ. Trimming removed 1 base at V and 0 bases at J, with 16 bases between. CDR3 sequence (DNA): TGTGCCAGCAGCTTAGGAGGACATGGGCTCGACTCCTACAATGAGCAGTTCTTC. Its translation: CASSLGGHGLDSYNEQFF.

V gene TRBV7-9 combines with J gene TRBJ2-1; D unclear. The CDR3 runs 14 residues. V shed 3 bases and J shed 5 bases, with 11 bases lying between them. Per germline, CDR1 SEHNR and CDR2 FQNEAQ (reference sequence). The CDR3 coding sequence is TGTGCCAGCAGCTTGGTGGTATCGCACAATGAGCAGTTCTTC. This gives the protein CASSLVVSHNEQFF.

The chain is built from TRBV3-1 and TRBJ2-7; TRBD2 aligns across 7 bases. The J segment lost 6 bases and the V segment lost 8 bases, leaving 7 bases of the junction unmatched. The CDR3 has 12 residues. Germline V gene sequence: CDR1 LGHDT, CDR2 YNNKEL (reference sequence). The CDR3 reads CASQVGGFEQYF. The CDR3 DNA follows: TGTGCCAGCCAAGTCGGGGGGTTCGAGCAGTACTTC.

This clonotype was observed many times. The rearrangement links TRBV5-5 to TRBJ2-1; D perhaps matches TRBD1 (6 bases). The CDR3 has 14 amino acids. CDR1 SGHKS and CDR2 YYEKEE come from the germline V gene (reference sequence). V lost 4 bases and J 6 bases, leaving 14 bases between the germline ends. The CDR3 here is CASSHREHANEQFF. The CDR3 region has the DNA TGTGCCAGCAGCCACAGGGAACATGCCAATGAGCAGTTCTTC.

The chain uses TRBV7-9 and TRBJ2-7; TRBD2 matches at 7 bases. Trimming removed 8 bases from V and 5 bases from J; junction bases left unmatched: 6. The germline V gene has CDR1 SEHNR and CDR2 FQNEAQ (reference sequence). This CDR3 has 12 residues. The CDR3 sequence: CASAGGVDEQYF. Written as DNA, the CDR3 is TGTGCCAGCGCTGGGGGGGTCGACGAGCAGTACTTC.

This clonotype was picked up a small number of times. The V and J genes are TRBV27 and TRBJ2-3, with D perhaps TRBD2 (6 bases). Trimming took 3 bases from V and 2 from J, leaving 9 bases between them. From germline, CDR1 is MNHEY and CDR2 SMNVEV (reference sequence). The CDR3 is 14 amino acids. This CDR3 is CASSFAGYTDTQYF. Written as DNA, the CDR3 is TGTGCCAGCAGTTTTGCGGGGTACACAGATACGCAGTATTTT.

The chain carries TRBV6-5 and TRBJ1-6; 7 bases align to TRBD1. There are 14 residues in the CDR3. The germline CDR1 and CDR2 sequences are MNHEY and SVGAGI. V was pared by 0 bases and J by 14 bases, with 7 bases of the junction left unmatched. The CDR3 DNA reads TGTGCCAGCAGTTACTCAAGGACAGGCTCAGCCCTCCACTTT. This gives the protein CASSYSRTGSALHF.

Comment on this clonotype: The junction departs from germline at one end; a sequencing error may be responsible. The chain links TRBV6-2 or TRBV6-3 to TRBJ2-7; D might be TRBD1 (5 bases). This CDR3 contains 12 residues. Germline lookup yields CDR1 MNHEY and CDR2 SVGEGT. In DNA form, the CDR3 reads TGTGCCAGCAGCACCTCACAGGTTCCCCTCTTCTTC. Translated: CASSTSQVPLFF.

The chain has TRBV6-6 and TRBJ2-7; D is undetermined. Trimming removed 2 bases from V and 1 base from J, with 6 bases in between. Germline V CDR1 and CDR2: MNHNY, SVGAGI (reference sequence). This CDR3 has 13 residues. This chain's CDR3 is CASSYEYSYEQYF. The CDR3 DNA follows: TGTGCCAGCAGTTACGAATATTCCTACGAGCAGTACTTC.

The chain recombines TRBV7-6 with TRBJ2-1, with D possibly being TRBD1 or TRBD2 (5 bases each). The germline CDR1 and CDR2 sequences are SGHVS and FNYEAQ. This CDR3 contains 15 residues. With 1 base removed from V and 2 bases from J, the gap between germline ends came to 9 bases. The CDR3 is CASSLGSGPYNEQFF. As DNA, the CDR3 is TGTGCCAGCAGCTTAGGGTCGGGGCCCTACAATGAGCAGTTCTTC.

This clonotype has more than one count but fewer than ten. The genes are TRBV12-3 or TRBV12-4 and TRBJ2-2; 7 bases agree with TRBD2. V lost 5 bases, J lost 3 bases, and 12 bases stayed unmatched. The CDR3 has 17 amino acids. CDR3 sequence reads: CASSPGLGGRDTGELFF. In DNA, the CDR3 is TGTGCCAGCAGTCCCGGTCTTGGGGGGAGGGACACCGGGGAGCTGTTTTTT.

This clonotype has a count of ten or more. This chain connects TRBV29-1 to TRBJ2-7; tentatively, D is TRBD1 (6 bases). CDR1 is SQVTM and CDR2 is ANQGSEA in the germline V gene. Trimming stripped 2 bases from V and 4 bases from J, with 9 bases between. The CDR3 extends over 12 amino acids. Here the CDR3 DNA reads TGCAGCGTTGAAACAGGGAAGTACGAGCAGTACTTC. Amino acids: CSVETGKYEQYF.

This chain uses TRBV29-1 with TRBJ2-6; no clear D. This CDR3 comprises 16 residues. Germline V gene sequence: CDR1 SQVTM, CDR2 ANQGSEA. V was cut by 6 bases and J by 0 bases, with 15 bases left in between. CDR3 loop: CSVFDMKSSGANVLTF. CDR3 nucleotides: TGCAGCGTCTTTGACATGAAGTCCTCTGGGGCCAACGTCCTGACTTTC.

This clonotype has a count of ten or more. CDR3 protein: CASSVSGGSTDTQYF. CDR3 nucleotides: TGTGCCAGCAGCGTGAGCGGGGGTAGCACAGATACGCAGTATTTT. The V and J genes are TRBV7-6 and TRBJ2-3; 8 bases fit TRBD2. CDR3 length: 15 residues. V dropped 5 bases and J dropped 0; count of bases not matched to a gene: 4. CDR1 and CDR2 from the germline V gene are SGHVS and FNYEAQ.

Ten or more counts support this clonotype. This chain links TRBV7-2 with TRBJ1-3, with 9 bases aligning to TRBD1. Losses at the gene ends were 5 bases for V and 4 bases for J; bases not matched to a gene: 3. The CDR3 length is 14 residues. CDR1 and CDR2 from the germline V gene are SGHTA and FQGNSA. CDR3 DNA: TGTGCCAGCAGCCCGGGGACAGGGGGAAACACCATATATTTT. This sequence encodes CASSPGTGGNTIYF.

The V call is TRBV19, the J call TRBJ2-1; no reliable D call. This CDR3 region has 13 residues. Germline CDR1 and CDR2: LNHDA and SQIVND (reference sequence). The V gene lost 9 bases and the J gene lost 3 bases, with 12 bases spanning the gap. For the CDR3, the DNA is TGTGCCAGCACGGACGGATTCTACAATGAGCAGTTCTTC. As protein: CASTDGFYNEQFF. Using reference TRBV19 and TRBJ2-1 for the parts outside the CDR3, the full variable domain is DGGITQSPKYLFRKEGQNVTLSCEQNLNHDAMYWYRQDPGQGLRLIYYSQIVNDFQKGDIAEGYSVSREKKESFPLTVTSAQKNPTAFYLCASTDGFYNEQFFGPGTRLTVL.

This clonotype turned up a few times. The chain couples TRBV5-1 to TRBJ1-6; the D is unclear. Germline V gives CDR1 SGHRS, CDR2 YFSETQ. With 0 bases removed from V and 6 bases from J, the gap between germline ends came to 7 bases. CDR3 size: 14 residues. The CDR3 protein is CASSLGHLNSPLHF. As DNA, the CDR3 is TGCGCCAGCAGCTTGGGCCACCTTAATTCACCCCTCCACTTT.

This clonotype was observed a handful of times. The chain has TRBV9 and TRBJ1-4; a weak D match, TRBD1 (6 bases). V shed 0 bases and J shed 10 bases, with 13 bases lying between them. The CDR3 length is 14 residues. CDR1 and CDR2 (germline): SGDLS, YYNGEE. In nucleotides, the CDR3 is TGTGCCAGCAGCGTAGATCAGGGGAGAGGAAAACTGTTTTTT. Translating it yields CASSVDQGRGKLFF.

There are many counts of this clonotype. The rearrangement joins TRBV2 to TRBJ1-6, with TRBD1 as a possible D gene (5 bases). CDR3 length: 12 residues. Trimming stripped 3 bases from V and 14 bases from J, with 11 bases between. In germline, CDR1 is SNHLY, CDR2 FYNNEI. The CDR3: CASSEMAGTLHF. The CDR3 DNA sequence: TGTGCCAGCAGTGAGATGGCAGGGACCCTCCACTTT.

This chain connects TRBV5-1 to TRBJ1-3, with 10 positions matching TRBD1. Unmatched junction bases numbered 2, after V lost 3 bases and J lost 2 bases. The germline gives CDR1 SGHRS, CDR2 YFSETQ. The CDR3 totals 15 residues. Written as DNA, the CDR3 is TGCGCCAGCAGCTCCGGGACAGGGGCTGGAAACACCATATATTTT. Its translation: CASSSGTGAGNTIYF.

The rearrangement uses TRBV19 and TRBJ1-6; 9 nucleotides align to TRBD1. The V gene's germline CDR1 is LNHDA and CDR2 SQIVND (reference sequence). There are 16 residues in the CDR3. The V gene end was trimmed by 5 bases and the J gene end by 7 bases; junction bases not matched to a gene: 9. In DNA form, the CDR3 reads TGTGCCAGTAGTGCTCGGACAGGGGTCGGGAATTCACCCCTCCACTTT. Translated, it gives CASSARTGVGNSPLHF.